This T cell receptor beta chain is from a study of blood T cell repertoires in COVID-19. The length of the CDR3 is 13 residues. Original processing methods: Reference gene primer amplification yielded estimated nucleated cell counts. Sequencing used immunoSEQ multiplex PCR; TCRdb keeps in-frame clones, though not all of them. V and J calls and clone size are those listed in that table; D and trimming were worked out from the DNA. The data show 200,000 to 250,000 clones, around 82% seen once. This receptor was taken from a woman aged 70-85 years with acute or convalescent COVID-19. The V gene is TRBV21-1, the J gene TRBJ2-2; the D call of TRBD1 is as the table states it, not checked on the DNA. TRBV21-1 is a pseudogene. The material sequenced was peripheral blood. Here the CDR3 DNA reads TGTGCCAGCAGCAGACAGTTCTGCGGGGAGCTGTTTTTT. Amino acid sequence: CASSRQFCGELFF.